The clone carrying this TCR beta chain occurred a few times. The data stem from a study of blood T cell repertoires in COVID-19. The CDR3 consists of 13 residues. CDR1 and CDR2 (germline): SGDLS, YYNGEE. Trimming left V 0 bases short and J 6 bases short, with 10 bases between. The assay was immunoSEQ multiplex PCR, and TCRdb's table has in-frame clones only and misses some. This sample has roughly 29,000 clones, with around 83% found just once. This sequence joins TRBV9 and TRBJ2-7; maybe TRBD1 (6 bases). The clonotype comes from a man aged 65-85 years with active COVID-19. The source material was peripheral blood. CDR3 amino acids: CASSVEGDGEQYF. CDR3 in DNA: TGTGCCAGCAGCGTAGAGGGGGACGGCGAGCAGTACTTC.